This T cell receptor beta chain derives from a study of liver allograft versus peripheral blood T cells. Study as a whole: A comparison was made between T cell receptor repertoires in transplanted livers and those in recipients' peripheral blood.

In this sample, this clonotype is medium-sized. Its antigen is as yet unknown. Overall study results and limits: Repertoires of T cell receptors in liver allografts reportedly differed from peripheral blood repertoires.

TCRdb itself ran the reads through MiXCR, one entry per CDR3 protein. The sample yields over 10,000 distinct CDR3 sequences, 28% seen once. With 9 bases clipped from V and 0 bases from J, the junction kept 6 bases outside the gene matches. This CDR3 comprises 14 residues. Germline loops: CDR1 LNHDA, CDR2 SQIVND (reference sequence). The source of this sequence is a human patient who had a liver transplant. The graft donor may have contributed some T cells. The chain combines TRBV19 with TRBJ1-1; the match to TRBD1 covers 8 bases. CDR3 nucleotides: TGTGCCAGCGACAGGGGAAGGGTGAACACTGAAGCTTTCTTT. Protein sequence: CASDRGRVNTEAFF.